This T cell receptor beta chain was recorded in a study of shared clonotypes between healthy human individuals. Study background: Aged 18 to 49, the donors were two women and a few men. Notes on the study in general: Clonotypes shared by all four sorted-subset donors had higher generation probabilities than non-shared clonotypes.

Per germline, CDR1 SGHRS and CDR2 YFSETQ. The CDR3 runs 12 residues. V gave up 0 bases and J gave up 6 bases, with 7 bases separating them. In regard to this clone: Antigen unknown. The same CDR3 arises from other DNA sequences in this sample as well.

The protocol was immunoSEQ multiplex PCR, while the TCRdb copy is restricted to in-frame clones and leaves out a portion. Of about 1.5 million clones in the sample, roughly 98% are singletons; the top ten hold roughly 0.45%. Free of recent acute infections or vaccinations, the donors were healthy HIV-negative adults. The genes are TRBV5-1 and TRBJ2-7; D is uncertain. Sequenced: naive CD4+ T cells sorted from blood. The subset: CD45RA+ positively selected. The TCR comes from a man aged 25-45 years in good health. CDR3 amino acids: CASSLEVGEQYF. The CDR3 DNA reads as TGCGCCAGCAGCTTGGAAGTGGGCGAGCAGTACTTC.